The source of this TCR beta chain is a study of T cell repertoires in cytomegalovirus infection. Study background: The authors relied on CMV epitopes, both recently identified HLA-C-restricted and well-studied HLA-B-restricted. Whole-study findings and limits: HLA-C-restricted CMV-specific TCR beta clonotypes were dominant in the ex vivo response.

About this clonotype itself: Antigen: not known.

MiXCR, run by TCRdb on the reads, gives a single entry per CDR3 protein. The repertoire includes tens of thousands of distinct CDR3 sequences, 20% of them detected once, and more than 65% sits in the top ten. This CDR3 region has 14 residues. Trimming pared 5 bases from V and 6 bases from J, leaving 11 bases between. CDR1 is MNHEY, CDR2 SMNVEV, per germline (reference sequence). This specimen consisted of CD8+ T cells from cultured PBMCs, obtained from culture after CMV antigen stimulation. The gene calls are TRBV27 and TRBJ1-6; D perhaps matches TRBD1 (6 bases). The receptor was isolated from a human donor in good health (CMV status not recorded). Some clones in this sample may be carry-over from other donors' samples. The CDR3 reads CASSAGQLNSPLHF. As DNA, the CDR3 is TGTGCCAGCAGTGCGGGACAACTTAATTCACCCCTCCACTTT.